Below, one T cell receptor beta chain is given with its context. The authors sequenced TCR beta from blood CD8+ and CD4+ T cells. These data are taken from a study of CD8 T cells in Susac syndrome. The CDR3 has 17 residues. The V and J ends lost 3 bases and 4 bases respectively, with 25 bases between them. Germline V gene sequence: CDR1 DFQATT, CDR2 SNEGSKA (reference sequence). An input of about 0.45 to 1 ug of RNA was subjected to reverse transcription using random hexamers. TCRdb re-called the immunoSEQ multiplex PCR reads with MiXCR, one entry per CDR3 protein. The data show under 550,000 distinct CDR3 sequences, more than 80% seen once.

Sequences were obtained from CD8+ T cells from PBMCs. This TCR was recovered from a human donor with multiple sclerosis. V gene TRBV20-1 combines with J gene TRBJ2-7; D possibly corresponds to TRBD2 (6 bases). CDR3 in DNA: TGCAGTGCTAGCCCCCGGTGGACTACGAGGGACTCGTACGAGCAGTACTTC. Translation: CSASPRWTTRDSYEQYF.